A single sample gave rise to the 22 T cell receptor beta chains below, sequenced in a study of blood T cell repertoires in COVID-19 (dated by TCRdb to the early 2020s). To prepare the library, the immunoSEQ multiplex PCR assay was applied. This is the immuneACCESS table as TCRdb keeps it, with only in-frame sequences that have V and J called. A part of the clones is gone; compared with another copy, unresolved V genes explain less than half, and the rest is unexplained. This sample lists about 150,000 clones; approximately 90% were detected once. 5% to 8.5% of the sample is held by the ten biggest clonotypes. Sequenced sample: PBMCs or T cells enriched from blood (not recorded which). All receptors come from a woman aged 50 to 60 who had recovered from COVID-19.

This clone has only one observation. CDR3 residues: CASSAQNQETQYF. In DNA, the CDR3 is TGTGCCAGCAGTGCACAGAACCAAGAGACCCAGTACTTC. The rearrangement uses TRBV27 and TRBJ2-5; D uncertain. CDR1 and CDR2 from the germline V gene are MNHEY and SMNVEV (reference sequence). The CDR3 runs to 13 residues. V was shortened by 5 bases and J by 0 bases, with 7 bases between the two germline ends.

The chain links TRBV16 to TRBJ1-2; 7 bases are a match to TRBD1. The germline V gene encodes CDR1 KGHSY and CDR2 FQNENV. The V and J ends lost 3 bases and 2 bases, in that order; junction bases with no gene match: 9. CDR3 length equals 16 residues. The CDR3 reads CASSQAYRGNNYGYTF. Written as DNA, the CDR3 is TGTGCCAGCAGCCAGGCCTACAGGGGAAACAACTATGGCTACACCTTC.

The rearrangement links TRBV3-1 (or the pseudogene TRBV3-2) to TRBJ1-5; perhaps TRBD1 as D (6 bases). V was pared by 0 bases and J by 8 bases, with 11 bases between. CDR1 and CDR2 from the germline V gene are LGHDT and YNNKEL (reference sequence). This CDR3 comprises 14 residues. The CDR3 coding sequence is TGTGCCAGCAGCCAAGACAGGGGAAGGGAGCCCCAGCATTTT. Amino acid sequence: CASSQDRGREPQHF.

The rearrangement uses TRBV27 and TRBJ2-7; 9 bases line up with TRBD1. The J segment lost 2 bases and the V segment lost 2 bases, leaving 10 bases of the junction unmatched. Germline CDR1 is MNHEY and CDR2 is SMNVEV (reference sequence). This CDR3 is 17 amino acids long. The CDR3, as DNA: TGTGCCAGCAGTTTAGGGGCCCCCGGGACAGGGACCTACGAGCAGTACTTC. Its translation: CASSLGAPGTGTYEQYF.

The sample holds one count of this clone. This chain links TRBV30 with TRBJ2-7; 8 bases align to TRBD1. Germline-derived CDR1 and CDR2 are GTSNPN and SVGIG (reference sequence). Unmatched junction bases numbered 21, after V lost 2 bases and J lost 3 bases. The CDR3 has 19 residues. As DNA, the CDR3 is TGTGCCTGGAGTCCCCCCCGCCAGTGGGGACAGGCAGCGGTCTACGAGCAGTACTTC. Residues: CAWSPPRQWGQAAVYEQYF.

The chain combines TRBV3-1 (or the pseudogene TRBV3-2) with TRBJ2-7, with D possibly being TRBD2 (5 bases). The V and J ends lost 3 bases and 4 bases respectively, with 7 bases between them. CDR3 length: 12 amino acids. Looked up from germline, CDR1 is LGHDT and CDR2 is YNNKEL (reference sequence). CDR3 loop: CASSQGGYEQYF. The CDR3 bases are TGTGCCAGCAGCCAGGGCGGGTACGAGCAGTACTTC.

This chain uses TRBV19 with TRBJ1-5; D is possibly TRBD1 (5 bases). The CDR3 consists of 14 residues. Per the germline V gene, CDR1 is LNHDA and CDR2 is SQIVND (reference sequence). V was clipped by 5 bases and J by 3 bases, with 11 bases between them. CDR3 region: CASSEVTDNQPQHF. For the CDR3, the DNA is TGTGCCAGTAGTGAAGTGACAGACAATCAGCCCCAGCATTTT.

The chain uses TRBV7-6 and TRBJ2-3; weak D call: TRBD1 (6 bases). This CDR3 has 15 residues. Germline V CDR1 and CDR2: SGHVS, FNYEAQ. Trimming pared 3 bases from V and 0 bases from J, leaving 10 bases between. The CDR3 DNA reads as TGTGCCAGCAGCTTTTCAGGGGCTAGCACAGATACGCAGTATTTT. Translated: CASSFSGASTDTQYF.

This clone was seen once. The rearrangement links TRBV7-8 to TRBJ2-5, with 9 bases identical to TRBD2. CDR1 and CDR2 from the germline V gene are SGHVS and FQNEAQ. V shed 2 bases and J 5 bases; nucleotides not matched to a gene: 9. The CDR3 is made up of 16 amino acids. CDR3 DNA: TGTGCCAGCAGCTTAAGAGGCGGGGGGGGAGCCGAGACCCAGTACTTC. This sequence encodes CASSLRGGGGAETQYF.

This rearrangement joins TRBV7-3 to TRBJ2-2; D is possibly TRBD2 (5 bases). CDR3 length: 14 amino acids. The germline V gene has CDR1 SGHTA and CDR2 FQGTGA. Trimming took 4 bases from V and 6 from J, leaving 12 bases between them. CDR3 amino acids: CASSWGPSSGELFF. In DNA, the CDR3 is TGTGCCAGCAGCTGGGGTCCTAGCTCCGGGGAGCTGTTTTTT.

V gene TRBV3-1 (or the pseudogene TRBV3-2) combines with J gene TRBJ2-2; TRBD1 aligns across 9 bases. V dropped 4 bases and J dropped 1; count of bases not matched to a gene: 10. This CDR3 region has 18 residues. The germline V gene encodes CDR1 LGHDT and CDR2 YNNKEL (reference sequence). CDR3 bases: TGTGCCAGCAGCCCGGCGGGAGCGGGACAGGGGAACACCGGGGAGCTGTTTTTT. This gives the protein CASSPAGAGQGNTGELFF.

This chain links TRBV7-9 with TRBJ2-7, with TRBD1 matching over 8 bases. The CDR3 is 15 amino acids. The V gene's germline CDR1 is SEHNR and CDR2 FQNEAQ (reference sequence). Trimming took 5 bases from V and 3 from J; bases not matched to a gene: 9. CDR3 DNA sequence: TGTGCCAGCAGCGCAGGACAGGGACGGCACTACGAGCAGTACTTC. As protein: CASSAGQGRHYEQYF. The whole variable domain, filled in from reference TRBV7-9 and TRBJ2-7, reads DTGVSQNPRHKITKRGQNVTFRCDPISEHNRLYWYRQTLGQGPEFLTYFQNEAQLEKSRLLSDRFSAERPKGSFSTLEIQRTEQGDSAMYLCASSAGQGRHYEQYFGPGTRLTVT.

V usage is TRBV7-9 and J usage is TRBJ1-1; no definite D call. This CDR3 is built from 16 residues. Trimming pared 2 bases from V and 1 base from J, leaving 14 bases between. The germline gives CDR1 SEHNR, CDR2 FQNEAQ (reference sequence). DNA for the CDR3: TGTGCCAGCAGCTTATACTCCGGCGGGAAGAACACTGAAGCTTTCTTT. It yields the protein CASSLYSGGKNTEAFF. Full variable domain (remainder filled in from reference TRBV7-9 and TRBJ1-1): DTGVSQNPRHKITKRGQNVTFRCDPISEHNRLYWYRQTLGQGPEFLTYFQNEAQLEKSRLLSDRFSAERPKGSFSTLEIQRTEQGDSAMYLCASSLYSGGKNTEAFFGQGTRLTVV.

This chain links TRBV3-1 (or the pseudogene TRBV3-2) with TRBJ2-3; 11 bases map to TRBD2. Germline V gene data show CDR1 as LGHDT and CDR2 as YNNKEL (reference sequence). The CDR3 sequence is 20 residues long. Trimming took 0 bases from V and 2 from J; bases not matched to a gene: 13. The CDR3 region has the DNA TGTGCCAGCAGCCAAGATCATAGCGGGGGGGGGCCATTCATCACAGATACGCAGTATTTT. Amino acid sequence: CASSQDHSGGGPFITDTQYF.

V is TRBV24-1 and J is TRBJ2-7; D remains unclear. The V end was cut by 2 bases, the J end by 2 bases, with 12 bases between. Germline assignment: CDR1 KGHDR and CDR2 SFDVKD. This CDR3 has 15 residues. CDR3 region: CATSDSAGPTYEQYF. The CDR3 DNA reads as TGTGCCACCAGTGATTCGGCAGGTCCTACCTACGAGCAGTACTTC.

V and J are TRBV4-3 and TRBJ1-1; 7 bases fit TRBD1. V was pared by 1 base and J by 3 bases, with 5 bases of the junction left unmatched. The length of the CDR3 is 15 residues. CDR1 and CDR2 from the germline V gene are LGHNA and YSLEER. This chain's CDR3 is CASSQARGVDTEAFF. The CDR3 region has the DNA TGCGCCAGCAGCCAAGCCAGGGGGGTGGACACTGAAGCTTTCTTT.

This sequence joins TRBV14 and TRBJ1-3; D uncertain. The CDR3 has 14 amino acids. V was pared by 4 bases and J by 0 bases, with 7 bases between. Germline CDR1 and CDR2: SGHDN and FVKESK. The CDR3 DNA follows: TGTGCCAGCAGCCCCCCGGTCTCTGGAAACACCATATATTTT. Translation: CASSPPVSGNTIYF.

The gene calls are TRBV13 and TRBJ2-3, with 9 positions matching TRBD2. Germline V gene data show CDR1 as PRHDT and CDR2 as FYEKMQ (reference sequence). J lost 0 bases, V lost 1 base, and 5 bases had no gene match. The CDR3 covers 17 residues. CDR3 protein: CASSLALAGTSTDTQYF. The CDR3, as DNA: TGTGCCAGCAGCTTAGCGCTAGCGGGGACTAGCACAGATACGCAGTATTTT.

This rearrangement joins TRBV11-2 to TRBJ1-1; 7 bases fit TRBD1. CDR1 and CDR2 (germline): SGHAT, FQNNGV. This CDR3 comprises 14 residues. Here the CDR3 DNA reads TGTGCTAATAAGGCGGGACAGCCTAGGACCGAAGCTTTCTTT. It specifies CANKAGQPRTEAFF.

In DNA, the CDR3 is TGTGCCAGCGCAAGCAGGGCACAGCAGTTTTTT. It codes for CASASRAQQFF. The J gene is TRBJ1-4, the V gene TRBV12-3 or TRBV12-4; a possible D gene is TRBD1 (5 bases). V shed 8 bases and J shed 16 bases, with 17 bases lying between them. The CDR3 is made up of 11 amino acids.

This rearrangement joins TRBV6-5 to TRBJ2-5; possibly TRBD1 for D (5 bases). The ends were cut back, 10 bases at V and 4 bases at J, with 10 bases in the middle. The germline V gene has CDR1 MNHEY and CDR2 SVGAGI. The CDR3 totals 11 residues. The CDR3 loop is CATGRGETQYF. The DNA of the CDR3 is TGTGCCACCGGAAGGGGAGAGACCCAGTACTTC.

This clone was found once. CDR3 loop: CASSPGRGGASNEQFF. CDR3 sequence (DNA): TGTGCCAGCAGCCCCGGCCGAGGGGGCGCCTCCAATGAGCAGTTCTTC. The V and J genes are TRBV4-2 and TRBJ2-1; 7 bases are shared with TRBD1. The CDR3 covers 16 residues. The V gene's germline CDR1 is LGHNA and CDR2 YNFKEQ. Trimming at V came to 4 bases and at J to 6 bases, leaving 12 bases not matched to a gene.